One and the same sample provided the 6 T cell receptor beta chains below, sequenced in a study of breast tumors, draining lymph nodes, adjacent tissues. TCRdb processed the multiplex PCR reads anew with MiXCR; each CDR3 protein has one entry. The sample shows more than 85,000 distinct CDR3 sequences, about 20% of them seen only once. Samples came from axillary lymph nodes draining the breast cancer. Specimen: axillary lymph node tissue. All receptors come from a female donor with breast cancer. Some clones in this sample may be carry-over from other donors' samples.

There are a few counts of this clonotype. J is TRBJ1-2 and V is TRBV28; a weak D match, TRBD1 (5 bases). The germline V gene encodes CDR1 MDHEN and CDR2 SYDVKM. The CDR3 is 11 residues long. V lost 2 bases to trimming and J lost 8 bases, with 6 bases between them. The CDR3 DNA follows: TGTGCCAGCAGTTTACGGGGGGGCTACACCTTC. This encodes CASSLRGGYTF.

This clonotype has more than one count but fewer than ten. A much larger clone differs from this one at a single base, so this may be a read error. The chain has TRBV9 and TRBJ2-3; D unclear. Germline CDR1 reads SGDLS; CDR2 reads YYNGEE. Between the trimmed V and J ends, which lost 4 bases and 2 bases, there was a span of 17 bases. This CDR3 contains 16 residues. This CDR3 reads CASSSSQSSNTDTQYF. CDR3 DNA: TGTGCCAGCAGCAGCAGTCAGAGCTCAAACACAGATACGCAGTATTTT.

This clonotype showed up many times. CDR3 amino acids: CASSVEPTAGAHNEQFF. The CDR3 DNA sequence: TGTGCCAGCAGCGTAGAGCCCACTGCGGGAGCCCACAATGAGCAGTTCTTC. The J gene is TRBJ2-1, the V gene TRBV9, with 7 bases that match TRBD2. CDR3 length: 17 residues. V lost 0 bases, J lost 5 bases, and 11 bases stayed unmatched. Germline V gene data show CDR1 as SGDLS and CDR2 as YYNGEE.

This clonotype came up many times. V usage is TRBV4-1 and J usage is TRBJ2-1; D is possibly TRBD1 (6 bases). V was cut by 1 base and J by 7 bases, with 11 bases left in between. CDR1 is MGHRA, CDR2 YSYEKL, per germline. This CDR3 comprises 14 residues. CDR3 sequence (DNA): TGCGCCAGCAGCCAAGTTACAGGGAGAAATGAGCAGTTCTTC. This sequence encodes CASSQVTGRNEQFF.

In this sample, this clonotype turned up many times. The chain recombines TRBV10-3 with TRBJ2-3; TRBD1 agrees at 7 bases. CDR1 and CDR2 (germline): ENHRY, SYGVKD. Unmatched junction bases numbered 8, after V lost 7 bases and J lost 4 bases. CDR3 length: 14 residues. As DNA, the CDR3 is TGTGCCATCACTGGGACAGTCGGGGCAGATACGCAGTATTTT. It codes for CAITGTVGADTQYF.

This clonotype was seen a few times. The chain couples TRBV5-6 to TRBJ2-2; D might be TRBD1 (6 bases). In germline, CDR1 is SGHDT, CDR2 YYEEEE. This CDR3 contains 14 residues. V was clipped by 4 bases and J by 5 bases, with 12 bases between them. CDR3 in DNA: TGTGCCAGCAGCCTGACAGGTGGGACCGGGGAGCTGTTTTTT. Encoded protein: CASSLTGGTGELFF.